Listed here are 32 T cell receptor beta chains from one sample, sequenced in a study of regulatory T cells in long-lasting Graves disease. Arm-PCR of CDR3 regions with iRepertoire HTBI primers generated TCR beta libraries. TCRdb independently ran MiXCR on the multiplex PCR reads; one entry per CDR3 protein. The sample has over 350,000 distinct CDR3 sequences, roughly 20% seen once. The time point here: persistent/refractory GD, antithyroid drugs over 5 years with positive TRAb. Researchers made the TCR library from RNA that was extracted from PBMCs. The sequenced sample was peripheral blood mononuclear cells (PBMCs), obtained when the disease was refractory, from a patient treated with antithyroid drugs. The receptors were sampled from a female donor with Graves disease.

This clonotype was counted only a few times. The chain is built from TRBV10-2 and TRBJ1-6; tentatively, D is TRBD1 (6 bases). CDR1 and CDR2 (germline): WSHSY, SAAADI. V dropped 7 bases and J dropped 8 bases, with 15 bases sitting between them. The CDR3 is 14 residues long. The CDR3 region is CASISDSLYSPLHF. For the CDR3, the DNA is TGCGCCAGCATTTCGGACAGTCTTTATTCACCCCTCCACTTT.

This clonotype was detected many times. V is TRBV7-9 and J is TRBJ1-1; 7 bases are a match to TRBD1. From germline, CDR1 is SEHNR and CDR2 FQNEAQ (reference sequence). The CDR3 contains 15 residues. V gave up 5 bases and J gave up 5 bases; unmatched junction bases: 11. The CDR3 region has the DNA TGTGCCAGCAGCACCCTACAGGGGCGGAGGACTGAAGCTTTCTTT. Its protein product is CASSTLQGRRTEAFF.

This clonotype was seen many times. The chain links TRBV7-9 to TRBJ1-1; the match to TRBD1 covers 11 bases. The V segment lost 1 base and the J segment 8 bases; nucleotides outside the gene matches: 3. The CDR3 is 14 amino acids. Germline CDR1 and CDR2: SEHNR and FQNEAQ (reference sequence). DNA for the CDR3: TGTGCCAGCAGCTTAGGCGGACAGGGGGCCGAAGCTTTCTTT. Its translation is CASSLGGQGAEAFF.

A remark on this clonotype: Sequence at one end of the junction differs from germline and may be a read error. The V call is TRBV15, the J call TRBJ2-4, with TRBD1 matching over 7 bases. Germline lookup yields CDR1 LNHNV and CDR2 YYDKDF (reference sequence). The CDR3 loop spans 14 amino acids. DNA of the CDR3: TGTGCCATCAGCACGACAGGGGCCAAAAACATTCAGTACTTC. Protein: CAISTTGAKNIQYF.

Ten or more counts support this clonotype. The chain links TRBV28 to TRBJ1-5; D not certain. The germline gives CDR1 MDHEN, CDR2 SYDVKM. There are 14 residues in the CDR3. V was pared by 4 bases and J by 2 bases, with 9 bases between. The CDR3 region has the DNA TGTGCCAGCAGTTCCCCCCGGGGCAATCAGCCCCAGCATTTT. Its protein is CASSSPRGNQPQHF.

This clonotype appeared a few times. The chain recombines TRBV6-1 with TRBJ2-7; TRBD2 matches 7 bases. The V segment lost 6 bases and the J segment 5 bases; nucleotides outside the gene matches: 4. Germline assignment: CDR1 MNHNS and CDR2 SASEGT. This CDR3 contains 12 residues. For the CDR3, the DNA is TGTGCCAGCAGCGGGAGGCTTGACGAGCAGTACTTC. Protein: CASSGRLDEQYF.

This chain links TRBV7-2 with TRBJ2-7; 7 nucleotides agree with TRBD1. Germline V lookup: CDR1 SGHTA, CDR2 FQGNSA. V gave up 1 base and J gave up 4 bases; unmatched junction bases: 4. This CDR3 is built from 14 residues. The CDR3 sequence: CASSLVGTDYEQYF. The CDR3 nucleotides read TGTGCCAGCAGCTTAGTCGGGACAGATTACGAGCAGTACTTC. Together with reference TRBV7-2 and TRBJ2-7, the CDR3 gives the full variable domain: GAGVSQSPSNKVTEKGKDVELRCDPISGHTALYWYRQSLGQGLEFLIYFQGNSAPDKSGLPSDRFSAERTGGSVSTLTIQRTQQEDSAVYLCASSLVGTDYEQYFGPGTRLTVT.

This clonotype showed up many times. J is TRBJ2-5 and V is TRBV24-1; no firm D call. V was clipped by 4 bases and J by 2 bases, with 13 bases between them. Germline V gives CDR1 KGHDR, CDR2 SFDVKD. The CDR3 contains 15 residues. The CDR3 is CATSDPQGPQETQYF. The CDR3 DNA is TGTGCCACCAGTGACCCCCAAGGACCACAAGAGACCCAGTACTTC.

This clonotype was found many times. The rearrangement joins TRBV6-2 or TRBV6-3 to TRBJ2-5; D gene ambiguous. Trimming shortened V by 0 bases and J by 4 bases, and 9 bases separated the two germline ends. Germline assignment: CDR1 MNHEY and CDR2 SVGEGT. CDR3 length: 14 residues. The CDR3 region has the DNA TGTGCCAGCAGTTACTCGACGGCTTCAGAGACCCAGTACTTC. It codes for CASSYSTASETQYF.

At least ten counts were recorded for this clonotype. The CDR3 bases are TGTGCCAGCAGTGAATTAACAGGGGGAACGGTCACCGGGGAGCTGTTTTTT. Translation: CASSELTGGTVTGELFF. The rearrangement uses TRBV6-1 and TRBJ2-2, with TRBD1 matching 8 bases. V lost 2 bases, J lost 4 bases, and 9 bases stayed unmatched. This CDR3 contains 17 residues. CDR1 is MNHNS, CDR2 SASEGT, per germline.

The rearrangement uses TRBV14 and TRBJ1-6; TRBD1 aligns across 7 bases. Germline trimming cut 8 bases from V and 10 bases from J; bases unmatched to any gene: 11. Per germline, CDR1 SGHDN and CDR2 FVKESK. The CDR3 runs to 14 residues. The CDR3 nucleotides read TGTGCCAGCGGAGACAGGGCTGTGGGGTCACCCCTCCACTTT. Translating gives CASGDRAVGSPLHF.

The chain has TRBV7-2 and TRBJ1-3; D is unclear. This CDR3 comprises 16 residues. V was clipped by 5 bases and J by 0 bases, with 14 bases between them. Germline loops: CDR1 SGHTA, CDR2 FQGNSA. The CDR3 protein is CASSPERAASGNTIYF. DNA for the CDR3: TGTGCCAGCAGCCCCGAGCGGGCAGCCTCTGGAAACACCATATATTTT.

This clonotype has just a few counts. This chain links TRBV4-1 with TRBJ2-7; D gene unclear. Germline V gene lookup returns CDR1 MGHRA and CDR2 YSYEKL. With 1 base removed from V and 2 bases from J, the gap between germline ends came to 18 bases. This CDR3 has 17 residues. The CDR3 here is CASSQGSWVAGAYEQYF. In DNA form, the CDR3 reads TGCGCCAGCAGCCAAGGGTCCTGGGTAGCCGGCGCCTACGAGCAGTACTTC.

This clonotype turned up a few times. J is TRBJ2-5 and V is TRBV6-1; D possibly matches TRBD1 or TRBD2 (5 bases each). Per the germline V gene, CDR1 is MNHNS and CDR2 is SASEGT. V shed 8 bases and J shed 8 bases, with 18 bases lying between them. This CDR3 spans 13 amino acids. As DNA, the CDR3 is TGTGCCAGCCTTGGGACCCCAGGAACAACCCAGTACTTC. Translated, it gives CASLGTPGTTQYF.

The sample holds a few counts of this clonotype. V gene TRBV18 combines with J gene TRBJ2-7; D unclear. The CDR3 totals 15 residues. Germline V gives CDR1 KGHSH, CDR2 LQKENI. V lost 3 bases, J lost 4 bases, and 16 bases lay in between. The CDR3 sequence: CASSPRASETYEQYF. CDR3 DNA: TGTGCCAGCTCACCCCGGGCCTCAGAAACGTACGAGCAGTACTTC.

This clonotype was seen repeatedly, ten times or more. The gene calls are TRBV28 and TRBJ1-1; a weak D match, TRBD1 (6 bases). Between the trimmed V and J ends, which lost 8 bases and 8 bases, there was a span of 18 bases. CDR1 and CDR2 (germline): MDHEN, SYDVKM. The CDR3 loop spans 13 amino acids. This CDR3 reads CASQDTAGTEAFF. The CDR3 DNA reads as TGTGCCAGCCAAGATACCGCCGGGACAGAAGCTTTCTTT. The full variable domain, in which reference TRBV28 and TRBJ1-1 provide the parts outside the CDR3, is DVKVTQSSRYLVKRTGEKVFLECVQDMDHENMFWYRQDPGLGLRLIYFSYDVKMKEKGDIPEGYSVSREKKERFSLILESASTNQTSMYLCASQDTAGTEAFFGQGTRLTVV.

The table lists this clonotype with a few counts. The rearrangement joins TRBV24-1 to TRBJ2-2; D might be TRBD1 (6 bases). The CDR3 covers 18 residues. Germline V gene data show CDR1 as KGHDR and CDR2 as SFDVKD. V was trimmed by 4 bases and J by 4 bases, leaving 21 bases between them. The CDR3 spells CATSDSSTTRGTTGELFF. CDR3 DNA: TGTGCCACCAGTGACTCGTCGACAACCAGGGGAACCACCGGGGAGCTGTTTTTT.

The chain is built from TRBV30 and TRBJ2-4, with TRBD1 matching 8 bases. The V and J ends lost 3 bases and 5 bases, in that order; junction bases with no gene match: 6. The CDR3 is 14 amino acids. Germline V gene lookup returns CDR1 GTSNPN and CDR2 SVGIG (reference sequence). The CDR3 reads CAWSRAGGENIQYF. CDR3 DNA sequence: TGTGCCTGGAGCCGCGCAGGGGGCGAAAACATTCAGTACTTC.

The gene calls are TRBV24-1 and TRBJ1-1, with D hard to call. CDR3 size: 14 residues. The germline gives CDR1 KGHDR, CDR2 SFDVKD. Trimming left V 4 bases short and J 11 bases short, with 19 bases between. CDR3 region: CATSDPDPQFSAFF. CDR3 nucleotide sequence: TGTGCCACCAGTGACCCTGACCCCCAGTTCAGCGCTTTCTTT.

This clonotype was detected a few times. V and J are TRBV29-1 and TRBJ1-1, with D uncertain. The CDR3 has 11 residues. V was shortened by 6 bases and J by 4 bases, with 9 bases between the two germline ends. Germline V gives CDR1 SQVTM, CDR2 ANQGSEA. CDR3 loop: CSVDGGTEAFF. The CDR3, as DNA: TGCAGCGTAGATGGTGGCACTGAAGCTTTCTTT.

The chain couples TRBV27 to TRBJ2-7; TRBD1 matches 7 bases. V lost 6 bases to trimming and J lost 3 bases; unmatched junction nucleotides: 14. The CDR3 runs 16 residues. Looked up from germline, CDR1 is MNHEY and CDR2 is SMNVEV (reference sequence). Here the CDR3 reads CASSPFERGGFYEQYF. CDR3 in DNA: TGTGCCAGCAGCCCCTTCGAGAGAGGGGGCTTCTACGAGCAGTACTTC.

V usage is TRBV29-1 and J usage is TRBJ1-2, with no clear D. V lost 3 bases and J 4 bases, leaving 9 bases between the germline ends. Per the germline V gene, CDR1 is SQVTM and CDR2 is ANQGSEA. The CDR3 totals 12 residues. CDR3 DNA: TGCAGCGTTGAGGAAGGGTCCTATGGCTACACCTTC. Translation gives CSVEEGSYGYTF.

This clonotype was picked up many times. The CDR3 protein is CASSFTVLNTGELFF. CDR3 nucleotides: TGTGCCAGCAGTTTCACTGTCCTGAACACCGGGGAGCTGTTTTTT. This sequence joins TRBV28 and TRBJ2-2; D remains unclear. Trimming left V 3 bases short and J 1 base short, with 9 bases between. This CDR3 comprises 15 residues. Per germline, CDR1 MDHEN and CDR2 SYDVKM.

V is TRBV13 and J is TRBJ2-7; D unclear. Trimming took 7 bases from V and 0 from J, leaving 16 bases between them. CDR3 length equals 15 residues. The germline gives CDR1 PRHDT, CDR2 FYEKMQ (reference sequence). CDR3 in DNA: TGTGCCAGCAACTCCGCGAGACGGCTCTCCTACGAGCAGTACTTC. It yields the protein CASNSARRLSYEQYF.

Many counts were recorded for this clonotype. At one end, the junction sequence differs from germline, possibly due to a read error. The V call is TRBV6-5, the J call TRBJ1-1; D is undetermined. This CDR3 spans 11 amino acids. Germline V gives CDR1 MNHEY, CDR2 SVGAGI. CDR3 in amino acids: CASSYSGEAFF. The CDR3 region has the DNA TGTGCCAGCAGCTACTCAGGTGAAGCTTTCTTT.

In its sample, this clonotype was seen many times. V usage is TRBV6-5 and J usage is TRBJ2-5; TRBD1 is a possible D gene (5 bases). V lost 3 bases to trimming and J lost 5 bases, with 25 bases between them. Germline CDR1 MNHEY, CDR2 SVGAGI. This CDR3 spans 18 amino acids. The CDR3 reads CASSYPFLDSKVSETQYF. Written as DNA, the CDR3 is TGTGCCAGCAGTTATCCGTTCCTAGACAGTAAGGTTTCGGAGACCCAGTACTTC.

This clonotype was found many times. The V gene is TRBV3-1, the J gene TRBJ1-4; D gene unclear. Trimming shortened V by 3 bases and J by 7 bases, and 15 bases separated the two germline ends. Germline V gene data show CDR1 as LGHDT and CDR2 as YNNKEL (reference sequence). The CDR3 has 15 residues. CDR3 coding DNA: TGTGCCAGCAGCCAGGAAGAGGGATCTCTTGAAAAACTGTTTTTT. Amino acids: CASSQEEGSLEKLFF.

This chain uses TRBV30 with TRBJ1-5, with a weak D call TRBD1 (6 bases). CDR1 is GTSNPN and CDR2 is SVGIG in the germline V gene (reference sequence). V lost 3 bases and J 7 bases, leaving 13 bases between the germline ends. CDR3 length: 13 amino acids. CDR3 residues: CAWSPGGEQPQHF. The CDR3 DNA reads TGTGCCTGGAGCCCGGGGGGCGAACAGCCCCAGCATTTT.

V usage is TRBV5-1 and J usage is TRBJ2-5; the match to TRBD2 covers 13 bases. The junction had 4 bases not matched to a gene; V was cut back by 4 bases and J by 1 base. The CDR3 loop spans 16 amino acids. Germline lookup yields CDR1 SGHRS and CDR2 YFSETQ. The CDR3 sequence is CASSPRTSGSQETQYF. CDR3 coding DNA: TGCGCCAGCAGCCCCCGGACTAGCGGGAGCCAAGAGACCCAGTACTTC.

This clonotype has more than one count but fewer than ten. The chain is built from TRBV20-1 and TRBJ1-5; TRBD1 matches 8 bases. The V gene end was trimmed by 2 bases and the J gene end by 5 bases; junction bases not matched to a gene: 8. Germline assignment: CDR1 DFQATT and CDR2 SNEGSKA (reference sequence). This CDR3 spans 15 amino acids. CDR3 coding DNA: TGCAGTGCTAGACAGGGGGCGCAGGGCGATCAGCCCCAGCATTTT. Translating gives CSARQGAQGDQPQHF.

This clonotype was counted at least ten times. V and J are TRBV7-9 and TRBJ2-7; TRBD2 aligns across 7 bases. This CDR3 is 13 amino acids long. Germline CDR1 reads SEHNR; CDR2 reads FQNEAQ (reference sequence). The trim removed 1 base at V and 6 bases at J, leaving 3 bases unmatched. The CDR3 nucleotides are TGTGCCAGCAGCTTAGGGCCGGGGGGCGAGCAGTACTTC. Protein product: CASSLGPGGEQYF.

V is TRBV10-2 and J is TRBJ2-2; weak D call: TRBD1 (6 bases). Germline V gives CDR1 WSHSY, CDR2 SAAADI. The CDR3 runs to 13 residues. Trimming took off 6 bases at V and 6 bases at J, with 11 bases between the two ends. The CDR3 loop is CASSHQGPGELFF. The DNA of the CDR3 is TGCGCCAGCAGCCATCAGGGGCCCGGGGAGCTGTTTTTT.